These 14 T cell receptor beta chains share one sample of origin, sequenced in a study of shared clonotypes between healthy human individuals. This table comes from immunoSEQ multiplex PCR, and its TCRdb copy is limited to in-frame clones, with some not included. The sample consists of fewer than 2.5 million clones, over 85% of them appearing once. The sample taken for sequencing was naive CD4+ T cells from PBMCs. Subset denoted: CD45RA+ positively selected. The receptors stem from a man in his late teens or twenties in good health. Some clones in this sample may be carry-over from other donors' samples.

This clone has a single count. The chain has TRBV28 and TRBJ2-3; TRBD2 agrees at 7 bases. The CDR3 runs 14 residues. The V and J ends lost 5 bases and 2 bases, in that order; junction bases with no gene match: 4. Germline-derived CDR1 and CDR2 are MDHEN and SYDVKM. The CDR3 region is CASSGRVFTDTQYF. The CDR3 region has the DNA TGTGCCAGCAGTGGGAGGGTATTCACAGATACGCAGTATTTT.

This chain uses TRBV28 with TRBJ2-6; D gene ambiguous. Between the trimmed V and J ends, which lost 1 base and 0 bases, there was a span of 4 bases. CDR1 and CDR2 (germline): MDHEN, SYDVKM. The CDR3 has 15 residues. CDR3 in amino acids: CASSLYGSGANVLTF. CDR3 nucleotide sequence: TGTGCCAGCAGTTTATATGGCTCTGGGGCCAACGTCCTGACTTTC.

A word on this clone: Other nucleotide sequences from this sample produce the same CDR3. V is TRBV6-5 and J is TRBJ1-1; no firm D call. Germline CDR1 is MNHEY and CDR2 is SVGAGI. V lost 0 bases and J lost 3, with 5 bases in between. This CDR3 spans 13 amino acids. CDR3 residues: CASSYSPYTEAFF. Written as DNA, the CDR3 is TGTGCCAGCAGTTACTCACCTTACACTGAAGCTTTCTTT.

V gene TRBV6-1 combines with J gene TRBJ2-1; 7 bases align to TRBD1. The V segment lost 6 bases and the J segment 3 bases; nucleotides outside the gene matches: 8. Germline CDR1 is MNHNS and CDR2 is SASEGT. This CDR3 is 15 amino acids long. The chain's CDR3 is CASRVQGWSYNEQFF. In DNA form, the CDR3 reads TGTGCCAGCAGGGTACAGGGGTGGAGCTACAATGAGCAGTTCTTC.

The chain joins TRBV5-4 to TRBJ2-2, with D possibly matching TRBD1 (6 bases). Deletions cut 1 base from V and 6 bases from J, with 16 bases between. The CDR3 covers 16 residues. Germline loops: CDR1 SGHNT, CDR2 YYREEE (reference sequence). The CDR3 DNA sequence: TGTGCCAGCAGCTTGTCTGCAGGGGTCGGGGCCGGGGAGCTGTTTTTT. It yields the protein CASSLSAGVGAGELFF.

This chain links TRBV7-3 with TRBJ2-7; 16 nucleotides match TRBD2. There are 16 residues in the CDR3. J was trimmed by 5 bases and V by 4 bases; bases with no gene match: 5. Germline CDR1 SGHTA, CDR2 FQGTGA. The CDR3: CASSSGLAGGKDEQYF. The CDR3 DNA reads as TGTGCCAGCAGCTCGGGACTAGCGGGAGGGAAAGACGAGCAGTACTTC.

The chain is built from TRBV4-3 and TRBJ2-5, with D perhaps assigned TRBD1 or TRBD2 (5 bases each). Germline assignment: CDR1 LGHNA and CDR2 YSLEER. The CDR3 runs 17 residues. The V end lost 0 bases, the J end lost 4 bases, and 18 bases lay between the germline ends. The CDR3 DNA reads TGCGCCAGCAGCCAAGACGAAGGGACCTCGGTAGGAGAGACCCAGTACTTC. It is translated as CASSQDEGTSVGETQYF.

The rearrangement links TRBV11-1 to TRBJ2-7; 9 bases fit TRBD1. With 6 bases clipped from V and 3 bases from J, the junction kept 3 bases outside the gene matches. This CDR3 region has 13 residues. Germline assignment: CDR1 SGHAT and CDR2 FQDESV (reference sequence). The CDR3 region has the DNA TGTGCCAGCAGGGGACAGGGCCTCTACGAGCAGTACTTC. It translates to CASRGQGLYEQYF.

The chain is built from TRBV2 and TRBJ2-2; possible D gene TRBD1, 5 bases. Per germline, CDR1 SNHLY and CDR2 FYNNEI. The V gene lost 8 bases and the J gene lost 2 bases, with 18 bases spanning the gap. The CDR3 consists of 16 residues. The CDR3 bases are TGTGCCAGCTCACGACAGCACAATCTTAACACCGGGGAGCTGTTTTTT. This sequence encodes CASSRQHNLNTGELFF.

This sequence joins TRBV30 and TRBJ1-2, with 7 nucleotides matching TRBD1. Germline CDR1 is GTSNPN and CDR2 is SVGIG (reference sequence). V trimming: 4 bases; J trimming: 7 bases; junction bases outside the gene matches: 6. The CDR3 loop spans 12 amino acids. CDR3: CAWNHDRAGYTF. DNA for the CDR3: TGTGCCTGGAACCACGACAGGGCTGGCTACACCTTC.

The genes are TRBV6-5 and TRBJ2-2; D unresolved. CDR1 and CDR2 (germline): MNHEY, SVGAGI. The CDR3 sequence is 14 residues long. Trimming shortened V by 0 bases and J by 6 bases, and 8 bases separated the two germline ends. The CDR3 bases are TGTGCCAGCAGTTACTCAGGCGCAGCCGGGGAGCTGTTTTTT. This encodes CASSYSGAAGELFF.

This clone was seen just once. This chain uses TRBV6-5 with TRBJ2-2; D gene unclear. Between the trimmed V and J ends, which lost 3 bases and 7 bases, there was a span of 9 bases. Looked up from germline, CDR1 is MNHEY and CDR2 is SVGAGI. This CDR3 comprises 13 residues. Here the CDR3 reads CASSYDPFGELFF. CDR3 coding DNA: TGTGCCAGCAGTTATGACCCCTTCGGGGAGCTGTTTTTT.

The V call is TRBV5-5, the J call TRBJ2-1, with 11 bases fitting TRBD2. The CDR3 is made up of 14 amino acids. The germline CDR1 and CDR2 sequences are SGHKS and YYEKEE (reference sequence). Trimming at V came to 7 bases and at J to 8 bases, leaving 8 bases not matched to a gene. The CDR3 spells CASGKTSGNDEQFF. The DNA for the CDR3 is TGTGCCAGCGGCAAGACTAGCGGGAATGATGAGCAGTTCTTC. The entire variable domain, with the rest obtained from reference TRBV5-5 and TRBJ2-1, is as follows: DAGVTQSPTHLIKTRGQQVTLRCSPISGHKSVSWYQQVLGQGPQFIFQYYEKEERGRGNFPDRFSARQFPNYSSELNVNALLLGDSALYLCASGKTSGNDEQFFGPGTRLTVL.

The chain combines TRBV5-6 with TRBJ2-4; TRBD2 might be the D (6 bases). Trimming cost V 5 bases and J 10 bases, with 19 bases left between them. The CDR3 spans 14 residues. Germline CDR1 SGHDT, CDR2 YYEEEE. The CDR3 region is CASRKGLLPSIQYF. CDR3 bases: TGTGCCAGCAGGAAGGGACTGCTCCCTTCTATTCAGTACTTC. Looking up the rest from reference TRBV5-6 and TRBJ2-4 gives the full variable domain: DAGVTQSPTHLIKTRGQQVTLRCSPKSGHDTVSWYQQALGQGPQFIFQYYEEEERQRGNFPDRFSGHQFPNYSSELNVNALLLGDSALYLCASRKGLLPSIQYFGAGTRLSVL.